Presented here are 27 T cell receptor beta chains from one specimen sequenced in a study of T cell changes during pregnancy in multiple sclerosis. The assay was immunoSEQ multiplex PCR, and TCRdb's table has in-frame clones only and misses some. The table has 95,000 to 150,000 clones, 85% to 95% seen once. The input for sequencing was peripheral blood, taken before pregnancy. The receptors derive from a female donor with multiple sclerosis, enrolled in a pregnancy study.

V usage is TRBV5-1 and J usage is TRBJ2-2; no definite D call. The germline CDR1 and CDR2 sequences are SGHRS and YFSETQ. V was shortened by 4 bases and J by 5 bases, with 9 bases between the two germline ends. CDR3 length: 13 amino acids. As DNA, the CDR3 is TGCGCCAGCAGCCCCACCCTAACCGGGGAGCTGTTTTTT. It is translated as CASSPTLTGELFF.

The chain recombines TRBV9 with TRBJ2-2; 7 bases are a match to TRBD1. Per the germline V gene, CDR1 is SGDLS and CDR2 is YYNGEE. The length of the CDR3 is 14 residues. After removal of 4 bases from V and 5 bases from J, the junction contained 5 bases not matched to a gene. The chain's CDR3 is CASSTGVKTGELFF. For the CDR3, the DNA is TGTGCCAGCAGCACAGGGGTTAAGACCGGGGAGCTGTTTTTT. The whole variable domain, remainder taken from reference TRBV9 and TRBJ2-2, is DSGVTQTPKHLITATGQRVTLRCSPRSGDLSVYWYQQSLDQGLQFLIQYYNGEERAKGNILERFSAQQFPDLHSELNLSSLELGDSALYFCASSTGVKTGELFFGEGSRLTVL.

V gene TRBV2 combines with J gene TRBJ1-5, with a tentative D call TRBD1 (6 bases). The germline V and J ends were trimmed by 6 bases and 4 bases, with 16 bases remaining between them. Germline V lookup: CDR1 SNHLY, CDR2 FYNNEI. The CDR3 loop spans 15 amino acids. This chain's CDR3 is CASRAPGTTNQPQHF. The CDR3 DNA sequence: TGTGCCAGCAGGGCCCCCGGGACAACAAATCAGCCCCAGCATTTT. Full variable domain (outside the CDR3, taken from reference TRBV2 and TRBJ1-5): EPEVTQTPSHQVTQMGQEVILRCVPISNHLYFYWYRQILGQKVEFLVSFYNNEISEKSEIFDDQFSVERPDGSNFTLKIRSTKLEDSAMYFCASRAPGTTNQPQHFGDGTRLSIL.

The chain recombines TRBV19 with TRBJ1-1; D is possibly TRBD1 (5 bases). The CDR3 contains 13 residues. In germline, CDR1 is LNHDA, CDR2 SQIVND (reference sequence). The V and J ends lost 6 bases and 1 base respectively, with 9 bases between them. The DNA for the CDR3 is TGTGCCAGTAGCACGACAGCGAACACTGAAGCTTTCTTT. Amino acids: CASSTTANTEAFF.

The chain combines TRBV5-1 with TRBJ2-7; D possibly corresponds to TRBD2 (6 bases). V gave up 5 bases and J gave up 5 bases, with 17 bases separating them. Per the germline V gene, CDR1 is SGHRS and CDR2 is YFSETQ. The CDR3 is made up of 14 amino acids. The CDR3: CASRLQEGNHEQYF. The DNA of the CDR3 is TGCGCCAGCAGACTCCAGGAGGGGAATCACGAGCAGTACTTC.

The chain carries TRBV9 and TRBJ2-3, with 8 positions matching TRBD2. The CDR3 is 16 amino acids. Germline assignment: CDR1 SGDLS and CDR2 YYNGEE. V was clipped by 0 bases and J by 3 bases; unmatched bases: 6. The CDR3 nucleotides are TGTGCCAGCAGCGTAGGGGGAGCGGGAGCTACAGATACGCAGTATTTT. Its translation is CASSVGGAGATDTQYF.

The chain joins TRBV7-3 to TRBJ2-1; 7 bases agree with TRBD1. Germline CDR1 SGHTA, CDR2 FQGTGA. The CDR3 contains 16 residues. V was clipped by 5 bases and J by 2 bases; unmatched bases: 9. CDR3 DNA: TGTGCCAGCAGCCCGGCAGGGCAGGGGGCCTACAATGAGCAGTTCTTC. Translated: CASSPAGQGAYNEQFF.

The chain recombines TRBV5-8 with TRBJ1-2; D is perhaps TRBD1 (5 bases). Deletions cut 4 bases from V and 0 bases from J, with 10 bases between. This CDR3 is built from 14 residues. Germline V gene sequence: CDR1 SGHTS, CDR2 YDEGEE. CDR3 sequence: CASSPQGTNYGYTF. In nucleotides, the CDR3 is TGTGCCAGCAGCCCCCAGGGAACTAACTATGGCTACACCTTC.

The chain couples TRBV9 to TRBJ1-1, with TRBD1 as a possible D gene (5 bases). The CDR3 length is 14 residues. V shed 4 bases and J shed 2 bases, with 12 bases lying between them. Germline assignment: CDR1 SGDLS and CDR2 YYNGEE. CDR3 coding DNA: TGTGCCAGCAGCCCCCAAGGGACTAACACTGAAGCTTTCTTT. As protein: CASSPQGTNTEAFF.

CDR3 loop: CASSPSSGAGYGYTF. CDR3 coding DNA: TGTGCCAGCAGCCCCTCATCCGGGGCGGGATATGGCTACACCTTC. This chain uses TRBV7-4 with TRBJ1-2; TRBD1 is a possible D gene (5 bases). CDR3 length equals 15 residues. Trimming shortened V by 5 bases and J by 5 bases, and 18 bases separated the two germline ends. Germline values: CDR1 SGHVT, CDR2 SQSDAQ. Together with reference TRBV7-4 and TRBJ1-2, the CDR3 gives the full variable domain: GAGVSQSPRYKVAKRGRDVALRCDSISGHVTLYWYRQTLGQGSEVLTYSQSDAQRDKSGRPSGRFSAERPERSVSTLKIQRTEQGDSAVYLCASSPSSGAGYGYTFGSGTRLTVV.

The chain is built from TRBV27 and TRBJ2-5; no firm D call. The CDR3 is made up of 15 amino acids. V was cut by 6 bases and J by 5 bases, with 19 bases left in between. The V gene's germline CDR1 is MNHEY and CDR2 SMNVEV (reference sequence). The CDR3: CASRSPASRQETQYF. CDR3 DNA sequence: TGTGCCAGCAGATCTCCGGCCTCCAGGCAGGAGACCCAGTACTTC.

V is TRBV5-4 and J is TRBJ1-5; TRBD1 agrees at 9 bases. Per germline, CDR1 SGHNT and CDR2 YYREEE (reference sequence). The CDR3 loop spans 15 amino acids. Trimming at V came to 0 bases and at J to 5 bases, leaving 3 bases not matched to a gene. CDR3 sequence: CASSLGDRVDQPQHF. In DNA, the CDR3 is TGTGCCAGCAGCTTGGGGGACAGGGTCGATCAGCCCCAGCATTTT.

The rearrangement links TRBV11-2 to TRBJ1-2; perhaps TRBD1 as D (5 bases). Germline assignment: CDR1 SGHAT and CDR2 FQNNGV. There are 15 residues in the CDR3. The V and J ends lost 5 bases and 4 bases respectively, with 17 bases between them. CDR3 sequence (DNA): TGTGCCAGCAGCCCACGGACACGACCCTTCTATGGCTACACCTTC. Amino acid sequence: CASSPRTRPFYGYTF.

The chain joins TRBV2 to TRBJ2-5, with TRBD1 matching over 9 bases. Trimming cost V 3 bases and J 3 bases; bases outside gene matches: 2. The CDR3 contains 14 residues. The V gene's germline CDR1 is SNHLY and CDR2 FYNNEI. CDR3 amino acids: CASSEDRGKETQYF. In DNA form, the CDR3 reads TGTGCCAGCAGTGAGGACAGGGGCAAAGAGACCCAGTACTTC.

V gene TRBV15 combines with J gene TRBJ1-1; D ambiguous. The CDR3 spans 14 residues. V lost 0 bases to trimming and J lost 6 bases, with 11 bases between them. Looked up from germline, CDR1 is LNHNV and CDR2 is YYDKDF (reference sequence). The CDR3 spells CATSRDFSGSEAFF. The CDR3 DNA reads as TGTGCCACCAGCAGAGACTTTTCGGGGTCTGAAGCTTTCTTT.

The rearrangement uses TRBV7-8 and TRBJ2-1, with 11 bases aligning to TRBD1. The germline V gene encodes CDR1 SGHVS and CDR2 FQNEAQ. The CDR3 loop spans 17 amino acids. V lost 0 bases to trimming and J lost 4 bases; unmatched junction nucleotides: 5. In DNA form, the CDR3 reads TGTGCCAGCAGCTTAGCCTTTGGGACAGGGGGGTACAATGAGCAGTTCTTC. Protein sequence: CASSLAFGTGGYNEQFF.

CDR3: CASSSGGTGAVEQYF. In DNA, the CDR3 is TGTGCCAGCAGCTCAGGGGGGACAGGGGCTGTCGAGCAGTACTTC. The chain links TRBV9 to TRBJ2-7; 10 positions match TRBD1. CDR1 is SGDLS and CDR2 is YYNGEE in the germline V gene. The CDR3 spans 15 residues. With 4 bases clipped from V and 6 bases from J, the junction kept 10 bases outside the gene matches.

The J gene is TRBJ1-2, the V gene TRBV27; no definite D call. Germline V lookup: CDR1 MNHEY, CDR2 SMNVEV (reference sequence). V was clipped by 0 bases and J by 1 base, with 12 bases between them. The CDR3 contains 16 residues. CDR3 loop: CASSLSAGNFNYGYTF. The CDR3 DNA sequence: TGTGCCAGCAGTTTATCCGCGGGGAACTTTAACTATGGCTACACCTTC.

This clone was detected once. The chain recombines TRBV9 with TRBJ1-1, with D possibly TRBD1 on 5 matching bases. The V and J ends lost 0 bases and 5 bases respectively, with 17 bases between them. The germline CDR1 and CDR2 sequences are SGDLS and YYNGEE. The CDR3 is 16 amino acids. This CDR3 reads CASSVGRGIGETEAFF. CDR3 coding DNA: TGTGCCAGCAGCGTAGGAAGGGGAATTGGAGAAACTGAAGCTTTCTTT.

The chain joins TRBV27 to TRBJ2-1; weak D call: TRBD1 (5 bases). The CDR3 totals 12 residues. Germline CDR1 MNHEY, CDR2 SMNVEV (reference sequence). V was pared by 5 bases and J by 8 bases, with 10 bases between. Here the CDR3 DNA reads TGTGCCAGCAGTGGGGCAGGCCATGAGCAGTTCTTC. Protein product: CASSGAGHEQFF.

The chain couples TRBV28 to TRBJ2-6; no definite D call. V shed 6 bases and J shed 4 bases, with 13 bases lying between them. CDR3 length: 15 residues. Germline values: CDR1 MDHEN, CDR2 SYDVKM. CDR3 bases: TGTGCCAGCAGGCCTTCGTCCCGGGGGGCCAACGTCCTGACTTTC. This sequence encodes CASRPSSRGANVLTF.

CDR3: CASSQARGTEAFF. The CDR3 DNA follows: TGTGCCAGCTCACAGGCAAGGGGCACTGAAGCTTTCTTT. The chain has TRBV18 and TRBJ1-1, with a tentative D call TRBD1 (5 bases). The CDR3 length is 13 residues. The germline V and J ends were trimmed by 4 bases and 4 bases, with 10 bases remaining between them. Germline V CDR1 and CDR2: KGHSH, LQKENI.

The chain links TRBV29-1 to TRBJ2-7, with 10 bases identical to TRBD1. This CDR3 has 12 amino acids. From germline, CDR1 is SQVTM and CDR2 ANQGSEA. The V and J ends lost 7 bases and 5 bases, in that order; junction bases with no gene match: 5. CDR3 in amino acids: CSAGGTGDEQYF. The CDR3 DNA reads TGCAGCGCCGGCGGGACAGGGGACGAGCAGTACTTC.

V and J are TRBV4-1 and TRBJ1-1; possibly TRBD1 for D (5 bases). V was cut by 0 bases and J by 6 bases, with 14 bases left in between. Germline V CDR1 and CDR2: MGHRA, YSYEKL. This CDR3 comprises 15 residues. The CDR3 is CASSQENGWGPEAFF. The DNA for the CDR3 is TGCGCCAGCAGCCAAGAGAACGGGTGGGGCCCTGAAGCTTTCTTT.

The genes are TRBV9 and TRBJ1-1; 8 bases align to TRBD1. The germline CDR1 and CDR2 sequences are SGDLS and YYNGEE. The CDR3 runs 18 residues. The V segment lost 0 bases and the J segment 0 bases; nucleotides outside the gene matches: 10. The CDR3 is CASSVVPGGAFVNTEAFF. CDR3 bases: TGTGCCAGCAGCGTAGTTCCAGGGGGCGCGTTTGTGAACACTGAAGCTTTCTTT.

The rearrangement joins TRBV29-1 to TRBJ2-3, with 10 positions matching TRBD2. The CDR3 has 14 amino acids. CDR1 and CDR2 from the germline V gene are SQVTM and ANQGSEA. The V and J ends lost 4 bases and 5 bases, in that order; junction bases with no gene match: 6. The CDR3, as DNA: TGCAGCGTTGTAGCGGGGGGCCAAATAGATACGCAGTATTTT. Its translation: CSVVAGGQIDTQYF.

A word on this clone: The CDR3 does not end in the conserved phenylalanine or tryptophan, so this is likely a read error. The J gene is TRBJ1-2, the V gene TRBV18; D might be TRBD1 (5 bases). The CDR3 is 14 residues long. The germline V and J ends were trimmed by 2 bases and 2 bases, with 9 bases remaining between them. The germline V gene encodes CDR1 KGHSH and CDR2 LQKENI. Here the CDR3 DNA reads TGTGCCAGCTCACCAATAGGGGACAACTATGGCTACACCCTC. Encoded protein: CASSPIGDNYGYTL.